The 7 T cell receptor beta chains below were found in one sample sequenced in a study of T cells in Graves' hyperthyroidism and ophthalmopathy. There were TCR beta CDR3 regions amplified from RNA transcripts. In the first-round RT-PCR of the TCR CDR3, the HTBI primer set was used. A single record per CDR3 protein comes from TCRdb applying MiXCR to the multiplex PCR reads. The sample comprises hundreds of thousands of distinct CDR3 sequences, about 14% of which are singletons, and roughly 10% rests with the top ten. Specimen: blood. Receptors originate from a woman aged 18-29 years with Graves' hyperthyroidism.

The rearrangement joins TRBV6-2 or TRBV6-3 to TRBJ2-7, with a weak D call TRBD1 (6 bases). There are 15 residues in the CDR3. Deletions cut 2 bases from V and 2 bases from J, with 13 bases between. Germline CDR1 MNHEY, CDR2 SVGEGT. The CDR3 nucleotides are TGTGCCAGCAGTTACACTACAGGGCTCCCCTACGAGCAGTACTTC. Protein sequence: CASSYTTGLPYEQYF.

There are many counts of this clonotype. The chain combines TRBV12-3 or TRBV12-4 with TRBJ2-7, with D perhaps TRBD2 (6 bases). Trimming shortened V by 6 bases and J by 3 bases, and 18 bases separated the two germline ends. This CDR3 contains 15 residues. The CDR3 reads CASRGSEGRGYEQYF. CDR3 nucleotides: TGTGCCAGCAGAGGGTCGGAGGGGCGCGGCTACGAGCAGTACTTC.

This clonotype showed up many times. The rearrangement joins TRBV12-5 to TRBJ2-2; D remains ambiguous. The germline V and J ends were trimmed by 0 bases and 4 bases, with 6 bases remaining between them. This CDR3 is 14 amino acids long. In germline, CDR1 is LGHNT, CDR2 FRNRAP. The CDR3 region has the DNA TGTGCTAGTGGTTTGGTACCGGGCACCGGGGAGCTGTTTTTT. It encodes CASGLVPGTGELFF.

This clonotype was detected only a few times. The rearrangement uses TRBV20-1 and TRBJ2-7, with D perhaps TRBD1 (6 bases). The CDR3 sequence is 14 residues long. V was cut by 3 bases and J by 0 bases, with 12 bases left in between. Germline V gives CDR1 DFQATT, CDR2 SNEGSKA (reference sequence). The CDR3, as DNA: TGCAGTGCTAGTGAGACAGGCCTCTCCTACGAGCAGTACTTC. It is translated as CSASETGLSYEQYF.

J is TRBJ1-6 and V is TRBV6-1; D is uncertain. There are 17 residues in the CDR3. The ends were cut back, 6 bases at V and 0 bases at J, with 15 bases in the middle. From germline, CDR1 is MNHNS and CDR2 SASEGT. The CDR3 nucleotides read TGTGCCAGCAGGGCCTCCCTCGGGAGCTCCTATAATTCACCCCTCCACTTT. Encoded protein: CASRASLGSSYNSPLHF.

This rearrangement joins TRBV27 to TRBJ1-1; 8 bases are shared with TRBD1. The CDR3 extends over 15 amino acids. Germline V gene sequence: CDR1 MNHEY, CDR2 SMNVEV (reference sequence). V dropped 3 bases and J dropped 11; count of bases not matched to a gene: 14. Here the CDR3 DNA reads TGTGCCAGCAGTTTGGGCAGGGGGCCGGCCAGAGAGGCTTTCTTT. It encodes CASSLGRGPAREAFF.

This clonotype has only a few counts. V usage is TRBV6-5 and J usage is TRBJ1-3; TRBD1 aligns across 8 bases. The CDR3 extends over 17 amino acids. After removal of 0 bases from V and 1 base from J, the junction contained 5 bases not matched to a gene. Germline lookup yields CDR1 MNHEY and CDR2 SVGAGI. The DNA of the CDR3 is TGTGCCAGCAGTTACTCATCAGGGGGCTGGTCTGGAAACACCATATATTTT. This gives the protein CASSYSSGGWSGNTIYF.